The 14 T cell receptor beta chains given below trace back to one sample, sequenced in a study of Graves' ophthalmopathy and Graves' hyperthyroidism. Researchers took RNA transcripts and amplified TCR beta CDR3 regions from them. HTBI primers primed a first-round RT-PCR, and a second-round multiplex PCR followed. In TCRdb, the multiplex PCR reads were re-called with MiXCR into one record per CDR3 protein. Here the sample spans a few hundred thousand distinct CDR3 sequences, about 17% being singletons. Sequenced input: peripheral blood. These receptors came from an adult woman with stable Graves' hyperthyroidism.

Comments on this clonotype: At one end the junction does not follow the germline gene, possibly because of a read error. V is TRBV20-1 and J is TRBJ2-5; TRBD2 matches at 9 bases. The CDR3 sequence is 13 residues long. Germline assignment: CDR1 DFQATT and CDR2 SNEGSKA (reference sequence). CDR3 coding DNA: TGCAGTGCAAGAGCGGGGGGAAGTGAGACCCAGTACTTC. Translating it yields CSARAGGSETQYF.

In this sample, this clonotype turned up many times. The chain couples TRBV20-1 to TRBJ2-5; D might be TRBD2 (6 bases). The CDR3 runs to 14 residues. The ends were cut back, 1 base at V and 5 bases at J, with 14 bases in the middle. Germline V gives CDR1 DFQATT, CDR2 SNEGSKA (reference sequence). The CDR3 sequence is CSARGLDGVETQYF. In DNA, the CDR3 is TGCAGTGCTAGAGGACTAGACGGGGTCGAGACCCAGTACTTC.

As concerns this clonotype: Germline is not matched at one junction end, which may reflect a read error. The chain combines TRBV14 with TRBJ1-2; 9 bases are shared with TRBD1. CDR3 length equals 13 residues. CDR1 and CDR2 (germline): SGHDN, FVKESK. This chain's CDR3 is CVSRGQGDYGYTF. The CDR3 DNA is TGTGTCAGCAGGGGACAGGGAGACTATGGCTACACCTTC.

This clonotype was picked up many times. This may be a read error, as it is one base from a much larger clone. This chain uses TRBV6-1 with TRBJ1-2; D uncertain. The CDR3 sequence is 15 residues long. Germline CDR1 and CDR2: MNHNS and SASEGT. DNA of the CDR3: TGTGCCAGCAGTGAGACACAGTGGGCCGTCTATGGCTACATCTTC. Its translation: CASSETQWAVYGYIF.

This clonotype occurred many times. The chain joins TRBV27 to TRBJ2-5; 7 bases fit TRBD1. The CDR3 length is 15 residues. Per germline, CDR1 MNHEY and CDR2 SMNVEV (reference sequence). V lost 2 bases, J lost 2 bases, and 5 bases stayed unmatched. In nucleotides, the CDR3 is TGTGCCAGCAGTTTACTCCCGGACAGGCAAGAGACCCAGTACTTC. Translation: CASSLLPDRQETQYF.

This clonotype was observed a handful of times. The gene calls are TRBV7-6 and TRBJ2-7, with TRBD1 identical over 9 bases. V shed 1 base, J shed 3 bases, and the junction held 4 bases outside the gene matches. CDR1 and CDR2 (germline): SGHVS, FNYEAQ. The CDR3 covers 15 residues. CDR3 bases: TGTGCCAGCAGCTTAGGACAGGGGGAGCTCTACGAGCAGTACTTC. Its translation: CASSLGQGELYEQYF.

The table lists this clonotype with many counts. CDR3 in amino acids: CASSLGNSGRTYEQYF. The CDR3 nucleotides are TGTGCCAGCAGTCTAGGGAATAGCGGGAGGACCTACGAGCAGTACTTC. The rearrangement joins TRBV27 to TRBJ2-7; 10 positions agree with TRBD2. The CDR3 contains 16 residues. The germline gives CDR1 MNHEY, CDR2 SMNVEV (reference sequence). The V gene end was trimmed by 5 bases and the J gene end by 2 bases; junction bases not matched to a gene: 9.

The chain is built from TRBV3-1 and TRBJ1-5, with D possibly being TRBD1 (5 bases). V was cut by 0 bases and J by 3 bases, with 9 bases left in between. CDR1 and CDR2 from the germline V gene are LGHDT and YNNKEL (reference sequence). There are 15 residues in the CDR3. The CDR3 sequence: CASSQDWGNNQPQHF. DNA for the CDR3: TGTGCCAGCAGCCAAGACTGGGGGAACAATCAGCCCCAGCATTTT. Full variable domain (remainder filled in from reference TRBV3-1 and TRBJ1-5): DTAVSQTPKYLVTQMGNDKSIKCEQNLGHDTMYWYKQDSKKFLKIMFSYNNKELIINETVPNRFSPKSPDKAHLNLHINSLELGDSAVYFCASSQDWGNNQPQHFGDGTRLSIL.

The chain uses TRBV3-1 and TRBJ2-2; D not resolved. Trimming removed 0 bases at V and 7 bases at J, with 12 bases between. The length of the CDR3 is 15 residues. Germline loops: CDR1 LGHDT, CDR2 YNNKEL (reference sequence). The CDR3 DNA reads TGTGCCAGCAGCCAAGAGGGGTCCCTGGTCGGGGAGCTGTTTTTT. Translated: CASSQEGSLVGELFF.

The rearrangement uses TRBV20-1 and TRBJ2-7; 11 nucleotides align to TRBD2. Trimming removed 3 bases from V and 3 bases from J; junction bases left unmatched: 10. CDR1 DFQATT and CDR2 SNEGSKA come from the germline V gene (reference sequence). The CDR3 runs 16 residues. For the CDR3, the DNA is TGCAGTGCTAGGGCGGTCACTAGCGGGAGTCTCTACGAGCAGTACTTC. Translated: CSARAVTSGSLYEQYF.

This clonotype showed up many times. The chain uses TRBV6-5 and TRBJ2-7, with 8 bases aligning to TRBD1. The CDR3 extends over 15 amino acids. The germline CDR1 and CDR2 sequences are MNHEY and SVGAGI. J was trimmed by 3 bases and V by 4 bases; bases with no gene match: 8. CDR3 in amino acids: CASSFGGTGGYEQYF. The CDR3 coding sequence is TGTGCCAGCAGTTTTGGTGGGACAGGCGGCTACGAGCAGTACTTC.

This chain joins TRBV6-4 and TRBJ1-2; D is possibly TRBD1 (6 bases). V was trimmed by 4 bases and J by 4 bases, leaving 16 bases between them. The V gene's germline CDR1 is MRHNA and CDR2 SNTAGT. There are 15 residues in the CDR3. CDR3 region: CASSAEQGTIYGYTF. CDR3 coding DNA: TGTGCCAGCAGTGCAGAACAGGGAACAATCTATGGCTACACCTTC.

This clonotype was counted many times. This chain links TRBV6-1 with TRBJ1-5, with TRBD1 as a possible D gene (6 bases). Trimming removed 4 bases at V and 2 bases at J, with 15 bases between. The germline V gene has CDR1 MNHNS and CDR2 SASEGT. This CDR3 has 16 residues. This CDR3 is CASSAQRGFGNQPQHF. The CDR3 region has the DNA TGTGCCAGCAGTGCCCAAAGGGGGTTCGGCAATCAGCCCCAGCATTTT.

Ten or more counts support this clonotype. The chain employs TRBV4-1 and TRBJ2-5; weak D call: TRBD2 (6 bases). This CDR3 comprises 17 residues. Germline values: CDR1 MGHRA, CDR2 YSYEKL. V lost 3 bases and J 1 base, leaving 18 bases between the germline ends. The CDR3 loop is CASSHTTRLVSQETQYF. CDR3 DNA: TGCGCCAGCAGCCATACTACCCGACTAGTAAGCCAAGAGACCCAGTACTTC.